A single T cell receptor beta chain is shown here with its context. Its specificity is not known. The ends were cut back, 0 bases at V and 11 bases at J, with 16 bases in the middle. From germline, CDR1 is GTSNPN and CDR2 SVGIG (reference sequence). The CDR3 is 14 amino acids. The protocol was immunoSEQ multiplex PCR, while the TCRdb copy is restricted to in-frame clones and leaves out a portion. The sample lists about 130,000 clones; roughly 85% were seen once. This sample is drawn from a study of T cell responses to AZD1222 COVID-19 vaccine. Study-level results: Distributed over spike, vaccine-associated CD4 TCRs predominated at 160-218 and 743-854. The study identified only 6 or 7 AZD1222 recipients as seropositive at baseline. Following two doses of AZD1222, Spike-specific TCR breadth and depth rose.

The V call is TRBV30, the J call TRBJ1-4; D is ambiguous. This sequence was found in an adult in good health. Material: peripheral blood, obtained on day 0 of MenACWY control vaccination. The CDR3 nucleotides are TGTGCCTGGAGTGTAACTCGAGGGCAAGGGAAACTGTTTTTT. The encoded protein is CAWSVTRGQGKLFF.